This T cell receptor beta chain was sequenced in a study of blood T cell repertoires in COVID-19 (dated by TCRdb to 2019 to 2021). Turning to the overall study: Collaborator samples came from the United States, Italy and Spain and covered acute and convalescent phases of COVID-19. The material from the prospective study consisted of cDNA or gDNA derived from T cells, B-cell-depleted T cells, or PBMCs. The dataset comprised deeply sampled blood TCRbeta repertoires from subjects exposed to, actively infected with, or recovered from COVID-19. The repertoires were made available in a free public database intended to serve as a resource for research on the immune response to SARS-CoV-2. The samples were drawn from the first 160 participants of the ongoing ImmuneRACE study and from 950 to 1,500 subjects provided by 6 global collaborators. Nearly every sample came with metadata listing a de-identified subject ID, COVID-19 status, age in years and sex. Where available, HLA class I and class II types were taken from metadata supplied by the sample provider and were not determined by assay-based typing.

Enrolling through a virtual design, the prospective study's participants ranged in age from roughly 18 to 100 years and lived across 24 United States geographic areas. In the prospective study, cohorts were assigned on the basis of participant-reported clinical history obtained from a screening survey and a study questionnaire. Recovered participants in ImmuneRACE Cohort 3 were defined as having two consecutive negative NP/OP PCR tests, clearance from a healthcare professional, or resolution of symptoms. In the prospective study, mobile phlebotomists collected whole blood, serum and a nasopharyngeal or oropharyngeal swab from each participant. Additional blood draws and questionnaires over an approximately two-month period could optionally be provided by prospective study participants. Blood samples from the prospective study were shipped frozen or at room temperature prior to DNA extraction. V and J lose 6 bases and 8 bases, and a span of 13 bases separates them. Counted from cysteine to phenylalanine, this CDR3 has 12 amino acids. Only CDR3 DNA is held: 36 bases, read in frame from base 1. The germline V gene provides CDR1 MDHEN and CDR2 SYDVKM.

TCRbeta CDR3 regions were amplified from genomic DNA using the immunoSEQ Assay, a bias-controlled multiplex PCR. The study's processing was this. The number of nucleated cells in each sample was estimated from the amplification of reference gene primers within the assay. Sequence reads were collapsed and filtered to measure the absolute abundance of every unique TCRbeta CDR3 rearrangement. For each sample, productive Simpson clonality was calculated as the square root of Simpson's diversity index across productive rearrangements. This is the immuneACCESS table as TCRdb keeps it, with only in-frame sequences that have V and J called. A part of the clones is gone; compared with another copy, unresolved V genes explain less than half, and the rest is unexplained. The DNA gave D and trimming, while V, J and clone size come from that table. This sample holds 200,000 or so clones; roughly nine tenths were observed only once. Under 3% of the sample is held by the ten biggest clonotypes.

As to this clone: Its antigen specificity is not known. No clone much larger than this one lies a single base away; base qualities are absent.

Results the study describes overall, beyond this receptor: The amount of clinical and demographic metadata varied by source and participant and was provided uncurated.

The source material was PBMCs or T cells enriched from blood (not recorded which). The TCR was taken from a woman younger than 45 who had recovered from COVID-19. The chain joins TRBV28 to TRBJ1-2, with TRBD1 tentatively as D gene (5 bases match). In nucleotide form, the sequence is TGTGCCAGCAGAACAGGAATCGAAGGCTACACCTTC. Translated, it gives CASRTGIEGYTF.